The 16 T cell receptor beta chains below come from one sample, sequenced in a study of PD-1 blockade in classical Hodgkin lymphoma. The time point is: cycle 4 day 1 (C4D1), after 6 weeks of nivolumab. Relapse after autologous stem cell transplantation occurred in every patient, and brentuximab vedotin exposure varied. The study isolated CD8+ T cells from thawed PBMCs by magnetic negative selection. TCRdb's table, derived via immunoSEQ multiplex PCR, lists solely in-frame clones and lacks some. Of some 10,000 clones listed, roughly 72% are singletons. This specimen was CD8+ T cells from blood, taken before the fourth cycle of nivolumab. Source of these receptors: a human donor with classical Hodgkin lymphoma.

The chain carries TRBV19 and TRBJ1-1; D might be TRBD1 (5 bases). CDR1 and CDR2 (germline): LNHDA, SQIVND (reference sequence). The CDR3 consists of 12 residues. Deletions cut 6 bases from V and 5 bases from J, with 10 bases between. In DNA form, the CDR3 reads TGTGCCAGTAGCCAGGGACGGACTGAAGCTTTCTTT. Residues: CASSQGRTEAFF. Full variable domain (rest looked up from reference TRBV19 and TRBJ1-1): DGGITQSPKYLFRKEGQNVTLSCEQNLNHDAMYWYRQDPGQGLRLIYYSQIVNDFQKGDIAEGYSVSREKKESFPLTVTSAQKNPTAFYLCASSQGRTEAFFGQGTRLTVV.

The rearrangement joins TRBV6-5 to TRBJ2-7; D is ambiguous. The CDR3 runs to 13 residues. From germline, CDR1 is MNHEY and CDR2 SVGAGI. V shed 0 bases and J shed 5 bases, with 8 bases lying between them. In DNA form, the CDR3 reads TGTGCCAGCAGTTACTCGAAATGGGACGAGCAGTACTTC. As protein: CASSYSKWDEQYF.

The rearrangement uses TRBV27 and TRBJ2-1, with 8 bases that match TRBD2. V shed 8 bases, J shed 7 bases, and the junction held 10 bases outside the gene matches. This CDR3 comprises 14 residues. Per the germline V gene, CDR1 is MNHEY and CDR2 is SMNVEV (reference sequence). CDR3 sequence: CASATGLVTNEQFF. The CDR3 bases are TGTGCCAGCGCGACGGGACTAGTCACAAATGAGCAGTTCTTC.

V is TRBV29-1 and J is TRBJ2-5; D gene unclear. V lost 2 bases and J 0 bases, leaving 10 bases between the germline ends. Germline values: CDR1 SQVTM, CDR2 ANQGSEA. The CDR3 extends over 14 amino acids. The DNA for the CDR3 is TGCAGCGTTGAACCCCCTGCGTACCAAGAGACCCAGTACTTC. Translated: CSVEPPAYQETQYF.

This clone came up a few times. CDR3 sequence reads: CASSRTSRNGTQYF. The CDR3 coding sequence is TGTGCCAGCAGCCGGACTAGTCGTAACGGGACCCAGTACTTC. The chain recombines TRBV5-7 with TRBJ2-5; 7 positions agree with TRBD2. TRBV5-7 is labeled an ORF, and its function is uncertain. The CDR3 is 14 amino acids. V was pared by 4 bases and J by 7 bases, with 10 bases of the junction left unmatched.

This clone showed up just once. This chain joins TRBV30 and TRBJ2-1; TRBD2 matches at 7 bases. V lost 0 bases and J lost 4; bases outside the gene matches: 9. Germline-derived CDR1 and CDR2 are GTSNPN and SVGIG (reference sequence). This CDR3 comprises 16 residues. The CDR3 sequence is CAWSVPWTRRYNEQFF. Here the CDR3 DNA reads TGTGCCTGGAGTGTGCCCTGGACTAGACGTTACAATGAGCAGTTCTTC. The full variable domain, its missing parts supplied by reference TRBV30 and TRBJ2-1, is SQTIHQWPATLVQPVGSPLSLECTVEGTSNPNLYWYRQAAGRGLQLLFYSVGIGQISSEVPQNLSASRPQDRQFILSSKKLLLSDSGFYLCAWSVPWTRRYNEQFFGPGTRLTVL.

This chain uses TRBV6-5 with TRBJ2-1; 8 bases agree with TRBD2. The CDR3 loop spans 16 amino acids. Germline V gives CDR1 MNHEY, CDR2 SVGAGI. J gave up 5 bases and V 0 bases, and 6 bases lay outside the gene matches. CDR3 region: CASSYSSGGGHNEQFF. CDR3 DNA: TGTGCCAGCAGTTACTCCTCGGGAGGGGGGCACAATGAGCAGTTCTTC.

The chain is built from TRBV28 and TRBJ2-7, with 7 bases that match TRBD1. The CDR3 contains 14 residues. The trim removed 5 bases at V and 5 bases at J, leaving 9 bases unmatched. Germline CDR1 is MDHEN and CDR2 is SYDVKM. The CDR3 DNA reads TGTGCCAGCAGTCCACCGGGACAGATCCACGAGCAGTACTTC. Translated: CASSPPGQIHEQYF. The full variable domain, with the rest looked up from reference TRBV28 and TRBJ2-7, is DVKVTQSSRYLVKRTGEKVFLECVQDMDHENMFWYRQDPGLGLRLIYFSYDVKMKEKGDIPEGYSVSREKKERFSLILESASTNQTSMYLCASSPPGQIHEQYFGPGTRLTVT.

This rearrangement joins TRBV2 to TRBJ2-1, with TRBD1 matching 7 bases. Germline CDR1 and CDR2: SNHLY and FYNNEI. V gave up 6 bases and J gave up 10 bases; unmatched junction bases: 9. This CDR3 has 13 residues. The CDR3, as DNA: TGTGCCAGCAGCGCCATTCAACAGGGGGAGCAGTTCTTC. Amino acid sequence: CASSAIQQGEQFF.

The CDR3, as DNA: TGTGCCAGCAGCCTTCGAAATGAGCAGTTCTTC. Translating it yields CASSLRNEQFF. The rearrangement joins TRBV13 to TRBJ2-1, with D uncertain. The CDR3 totals 11 residues. Trimming pared 5 bases from V and 7 bases from J, leaving 6 bases between. Germline V gene lookup returns CDR1 PRHDT and CDR2 FYEKMQ (reference sequence).

The V call is TRBV4-3, the J call TRBJ1-4, with D possibly being TRBD1 (6 bases). V was shortened by 4 bases and J by 2 bases, with 8 bases between the two germline ends. This CDR3 region has 14 residues. Germline V gene sequence: CDR1 LGHNA, CDR2 YSLEER. CDR3 nucleotides: TGCGCCAGCAGCCTACAGGGTACTAATGAAAAACTGTTTTTT. Protein product: CASSLQGTNEKLFF.

CDR3 DNA sequence: TGCGCCAGCAGCCAAGATAGAGCAAGCACAGATACGCAGTATTTT. Protein: CASSQDRASTDTQYF. This chain joins TRBV4-3 and TRBJ2-3; no clear D. The CDR3 is 15 residues long. V was trimmed by 0 bases and J by 0 bases, leaving 7 bases between them. In germline, CDR1 is LGHNA, CDR2 YSLEER.

This clone came up a few times. The chain has TRBV28 and TRBJ2-5; 7 nucleotides line up with TRBD1. Germline lookup yields CDR1 MDHEN and CDR2 SYDVKM. With 7 bases clipped from V and 3 bases from J, the junction kept 11 bases outside the gene matches. This CDR3 contains 15 residues. CDR3 sequence (DNA): TGTGCCAGCACCCTCAAACCTGGACAGGAAGAGACCCAGTACTTC. Amino acid sequence: CASTLKPGQEETQYF.

This clone was detected only once. The J gene is TRBJ2-1, the V gene TRBV7-8; 10 bases agree with TRBD2. The germline V gene encodes CDR1 SGHVS and CDR2 FQNEAQ. The length of the CDR3 is 15 residues. Trimming removed 10 bases from V and 9 bases from J; junction bases left unmatched: 15. The CDR3 here is CATQTHTSGRGEQFF. Here the CDR3 DNA reads TGTGCCACCCAAACCCATACCAGCGGGAGGGGTGAGCAGTTCTTC. Combining the CDR3 with reference TRBV7-8 and TRBJ2-1 gives the whole variable domain GAGVSQSPRYKVAKRGQDVALRCDPISGHVSLFWYQQALGQGPEFLTYFQNEAQLDKSGLPSDRFFAERPEGSVSTLKIQRTQQEDSAVYLCATQTHTSGRGEQFFGPGTRLTVL.

This rearrangement joins TRBV6-5 to TRBJ1-2; the D gene is possibly TRBD1 (5 bases). The CDR3 consists of 16 residues. Germline V CDR1 and CDR2: MNHEY, SVGAGI. Trimming took off 0 bases at V and 0 bases at J, with 11 bases between the two ends. This chain's CDR3 is CASSYSSQGTNYGYTF. The CDR3 bases are TGTGCCAGCAGTTACTCGTCCCAGGGAACTAACTATGGCTACACCTTC.

In DNA form, the CDR3 reads TGTGCCAGCAGTTACGGGGACAGGGGGTTTAGCTATGGCTACACCTTC. This codes for CASSYGDRGFSYGYTF. The chain joins TRBV6-5 to TRBJ1-2; 11 bases agree with TRBD1. This CDR3 has 16 amino acids. J gave up 4 bases and V 2 bases, and 6 bases lay outside the gene matches. Germline V CDR1 and CDR2: MNHEY, SVGAGI.